The rows below give T cell receptor beta chains drawn from one sample of a study of blood T cell repertoires in COVID-19. Clones were read by immunoSEQ multiplex PCR, and TCRdb kept only the in-frame ones, dropping some. The table shows about 330,000 clones, with almost 85% occurring only once. What was sequenced was peripheral blood. Source of these receptors: a human donor in a cohort sampled during active COVID-19. The CDR3 runs from the conserved cysteine through the conserved F or W. Each record gives: D gene, V gene, clone size, J gene, CDR3 DNA, CDR3 protein. The D gene is left open where the match is weak. Clone size, where shown, is once, few, many, or a class for clones that have expanded.

>TRBD1|TRBV5-1|-|TRBJ1-5
TGCGCCAGCAGCGAGGGGACAGGTCTGCAGGGGCAGCCCCAGCATTTT
CASSEGTGLQGQPQHF
>-|TRBV5-4|once|TRBJ1-2
TGTGCCAGCAGCCTGGGACTCGGCTACACCTTC
CASSLGLGYTF
>TRBD2|TRBV7-3|-|TRBJ2-1
TGTGCCAGCAGCCCAACGGGGGGGCTCTACAATGAGCAGTTCTTC
CASSPTGGLYNEQFF
>TRBD1|TRBV6-5|once|TRBJ1-6
TGTGCCAGCATCGAACGGACAGGGGGAAGTTCACCCCTCCACTTT
CASIERTGGSSPLHF
>TRBD1|TRBV2|-|TRBJ1-4
TGTGCCAGCGGGATTGGACAGGGAGACGAAAAACTGTTTTTT
CASGIGQGDEKLFF
>-|TRBV2|-|TRBJ1-2
TGTGCCAGCAGTCCGGACAGTTCAAGTCGTGGCTACACCTTC
CASSPDSSSRGYTF
>TRBD2|TRBV18|-|TRBJ2-1
TGTGCCAGCTCACCAACCGGGGGGGGCCACAATGAGCAGTTCTTC
CASSPTGGGHNEQFF
>TRBD1|TRBV27|-|TRBJ1-6
TGTGCCAGCAGTTCCCGGGACAGACGTTCACCCCTCCACTTT
CASSSRDRRSPLHF
>TRBD1|TRBV6-5|-|TRBJ2-7
TGTGCCAGCAGCGCTAGGGACAGTCGTGGGGGAAAGCAGTACTTC
CASSARDSRGGKQYF
>-|TRBV7-3|-|TRBJ2-1
TGTGCCAGCAGCTTATGGGGGGTGGACAATGAGCAGTTCTTC
CASSLWGVDNEQFF
>TRBD1|TRBV7-3|-|TRBJ2-3
TGTGCCAGCAGCTTAAGTCGCGGAACGCCGGGACAGGGCACATATACGCAGTATTTT
CASSLSRGTPGQGTYTQYF
>TRBD2|TRBV10-2|-|TRBJ2-5
TGCGCCAGCCGTAGGACTAGCGGGGAAGGAGAGACCCAGTACTTC
CASRRTSGEGETQYF
>TRBD1|TRBV4-2|-|TRBJ1-5
TGTGCCAGCAGCCAACAAACAGGGGGGGATCAGCCCCAGCATTTT
CASSQQTGGDQPQHF
>TRBD1|TRBV5-4|-|TRBJ2-7
TGTGCCAGCAGCTTGGGCGACAGGGTTCATCAGTACTTC
CASSLGDRVHQYF
>-|TRBV30|-|TRBJ1-2
TGTGCCTGGGGGCTGGGCTATGGCTACACCTTC
CAWGLGYGYTF
>-|TRBV24-1|-|TRBJ1-5
TGTGCCACCAGTGATCTACCTCGGGGTGTCAGTCAGCCCCAGCATTTT
CATSDLPRGVSQPQHF
>TRBD2|TRBV30|-|TRBJ2-1
TGTGCCTGGAGGCCACTAGCGGGGGGATTATACAATGAGCAGTTCTTC
CAWRPLAGGLYNEQFF
>-|TRBV14|-|TRBJ1-1
TGTGCCAGCAGCCAAGATGAGTTAAGGAACACTGAAGCTTTCTTT
CASSQDELRNTEAFF
>-|TRBV11-3|-|TRBJ1-1
TGTGCCAGCAGCCGGACAGCTGGAACTGAAGCTTTCTTT
CASSRTAGTEAFF
>-|TRBV4-2|-|TRBJ2-7
TGTGCCAGCGGCTCGGGACACCTCTACGAGCAGTACTTC
CASGSGHLYEQYF
>-|TRBV24-1|few|TRBJ1-2
TGTGCCACCAGTGATTCCCGAGGAAGGGGATTCTATGGCTACACCTTC
CATSDSRGRGFYGYTF
>TRBD1|TRBV7-9|-|TRBJ1-2
TGTGCCAGCATCACGACAGGGCCTGGCTACACCTTC
CASITTGPGYTF
>TRBD1|TRBV19|-|TRBJ1-4
TGTGCCAGTAGGGACAGGATTAATGAAAAACTGTTTTTT
CASRDRINEKLFF
>TRBD1|TRBV27|-|TRBJ1-1
TGTGCCAGCAAGGACAGGGGGCGAATGAACACTGAAGCTTTCTTT
CASKDRGRMNTEAFF
>TRBD2|TRBV5-6|-|TRBJ2-1
TGTGCCAGCACCACCTTGAGACTAGCCGGAAGTAACAATGAGCAGTTCTTC
CASTTLRLAGSNNEQFF
>-|TRBV7-6|-|TRBJ2-7
TGTGCCAGCAGCCCGAGACACGGGGGCTACGAGCAGTACTTC
CASSPRHGGYEQYF
>-|TRBV11-1|-|TRBJ2-3
TGTGCCAGCAGCCCCGGACAGCCGGCAGATACGCAGTATTTT
CASSPGQPADTQYF
>TRBD1|TRBV6-4|-|TRBJ1-5
TGTGCCAGCCCTCGAAGAGGGGACAGGGACCTAATCCCCCTCAATCAGCCCCAGCATTTT
CASPRRGDRDLIPLNQPQHF
>-|TRBV7-9|once|TRBJ1-1
TGTGCCAGCAGCGAACAGGCGAACACTGAAGCTTTCTTT
CASSEQANTEAFF
>-|TRBV5-6|-|TRBJ2-1
TGTGCCAGCTCCCCTAGGGGGGGGGCCTACAATGAGCAGTTCTTC
CASSPRGGAYNEQFF
>-|TRBV6-5|-|TRBJ2-7
TGTGCCAGCAGCGGCGGGGACGGGGGCTCCTACGAGCAGTACTTC
CASSGGDGGSYEQYF
>-|TRBV27|few|TRBJ2-7
TGTGCCAGCAGTTTATTGGACGGAGGGTACTACGAGCAGTACTTC
CASSLLDGGYYEQYF
>-|TRBV30|-|TRBJ1-2
TGTGCCTGGAGTGTCGACTTCACCTATGGCTACACCTTC
CAWSVDFTYGYTF
>TRBD1|TRBV6-6|-|TRBJ1-4
TGTGCCAGCAGTTCACAGGGGAAAAAACTGTTTTTT
CASSSQGKKLFF
>TRBD1|TRBV2|once|TRBJ1-4
TGTGCCAGCAGAAACACCGGGACAGGAAATGAAAAACTGTTTTTT
CASRNTGTGNEKLFF
>-|TRBV10-1|-|TRBJ1-2
TGCGCCAGCAACAATCCGGGGTATGCCTACACCTTC
CASNNPGYAYTF
>-|TRBV7-9|-|TRBJ1-5
TGTGCCAGCAGTACAGAGTATAGCAATCAGCCCCAGCATTTT
CASSTEYSNQPQHF
>TRBD1|TRBV19|-|TRBJ1-1
TGTGCCAGTAGGGAACAGGGGGCAACGAACACTGAAGCTTTCTTT
CASREQGATNTEAFF
>-|TRBV5-1|many|TRBJ2-7
TGCGCCAGCAGCACAACCTACGAGCAGTACTTC
CASSTTYEQYF
>TRBD2|TRBV7-3|-|TRBJ2-2
TGTGCCAGCAGCTCACTAGCGACGAACACCGGGGAGCTGTTTTTT
CASSSLATNTGELFF
>TRBD1|TRBV6-1|-|TRBJ2-7
TGTGCCAGCAGTGACGGACAGGGATTGAACTACGAGCAGTACTTC
CASSDGQGLNYEQYF
>TRBD1|TRBV30|-|TRBJ2-6
TGTGCCTGGACCGAGGGGGCCCAGGGTGGGGCCAACGTCCTGACTTTC
CAWTEGAQGGANVLTF
>-|TRBV19|-|TRBJ2-1
TGTGCCAGTAGCAGTCGGAGCGTGGGGCACAATGAGCAGTTCTTC
CASSSRSVGHNEQFF
>-|TRBV18|-|TRBJ1-6
TGTGCCAGCTCAGAGTCCTATAATTCACCCCTCCACTTT
CASSESYNSPLHF
>-|TRBV24-1|-|TRBJ2-7
TGTGCCACCAGTGATTTCGAGCGGCAGTACTTC
CATSDFERQYF
>-|TRBV7-3|-|TRBJ2-2
TGTGCCAGCAGGAGTGGGGCCGGAGGGACCGGGGAGCTGTTTTTT
CASRSGAGGTGELFF
>TRBD1|TRBV30|-|TRBJ1-2
TGTGCCTGGAGTTACACAGGGGACTATGGCTACACCTTC
CAWSYTGDYGYTF
>-|TRBV3-1/TRBV3-2|-|TRBJ1-4
TGTGCCAGCAGCCAAGTGGACAGACTGTTTTTT
CASSQVDRLFF
>TRBD2|TRBV9|-|TRBJ2-1
TGTGCCAGCAGCCCGAAACTAGCGGGGGTCAATGAGCAGTTCTTC
CASSPKLAGVNEQFF
>-|TRBV5-1|-|TRBJ1-1
TGCGCCAGCAGCTTGGGGACAGTCGGCACTGAAGCTTTCTTT
CASSLGTVGTEAFF
>-|TRBV6-1|-|TRBJ1-1
TGTGCCAGCAGTGAAGTTTTGGCAACGGACATGAACACTGAAGCTTTCTTT
CASSEVLATDMNTEAFF
>-|TRBV5-1|-|TRBJ1-1
TGCGCCAGCAGCTCACAGAACACTGAAGCTTTCTTT
CASSSQNTEAFF
>-|TRBV4-1|few|TRBJ2-3
TGCGCCAGCAGCCAAGATGCTAGACGCACAGATACGCAGTATTTT
CASSQDARRTDTQYF
>TRBD1|TRBV5-4|-|TRBJ2-7
TGTGCCAGCAGCTTAGGACAGGGGATACGTTACGAGCAGTACTTC
CASSLGQGIRYEQYF
>-|TRBV7-2|few|TRBJ1-1
TGTGCCAGCAGCTTAGCGGGGGCGGGCACTGAAGCTTTCTTT
CASSLAGAGTEAFF
>TRBD1|TRBV28|-|TRBJ1-6
TGTGCCAGCAGTGCCCGGACAGGGGGGAATTCACCCCTCCACTTT
CASSARTGGNSPLHF
>TRBD1|TRBV7-8|once|TRBJ1-4
TGTGCCAGCAGCTTATTGGACAGGGCTAATGAAAAACTGTTTTTT
CASSLLDRANEKLFF
>-|TRBV27|-|TRBJ2-3
TGTGCCAGCAGTTCCCCTCTAACAGATACGCAGTATTTT
CASSSPLTDTQYF
>TRBD1|TRBV10-3|-|TRBJ1-2
TGTGCCATCAGTGAGTCCGGACAGGGGGCTTCCCAAAGTCCGAACTATGGCTACACCTTC
CAISESGQGASQSPNYGYTF